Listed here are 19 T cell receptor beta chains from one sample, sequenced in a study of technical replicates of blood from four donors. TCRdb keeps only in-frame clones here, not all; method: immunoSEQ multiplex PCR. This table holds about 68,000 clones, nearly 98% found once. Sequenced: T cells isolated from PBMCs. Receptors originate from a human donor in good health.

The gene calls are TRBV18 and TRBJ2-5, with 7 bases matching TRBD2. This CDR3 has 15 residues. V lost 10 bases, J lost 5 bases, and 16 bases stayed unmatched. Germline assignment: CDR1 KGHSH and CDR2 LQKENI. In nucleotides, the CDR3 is TGTGCCACCACCGTGGGACTCGGGAGGTGGGAGACCCAGTACTTC. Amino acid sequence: CATTVGLGRWETQYF. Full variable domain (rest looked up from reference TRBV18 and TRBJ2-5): NAGVMQNPRHLVRRRGQEARLRCSPMKGHSHVYWYRQLPEEGLKFMVYLQKENIIDESGMPKERFSAEFPKEGPSILRIQQVVRGDSAAYFCATTVGLGRWETQYFGPGTRLLVL.

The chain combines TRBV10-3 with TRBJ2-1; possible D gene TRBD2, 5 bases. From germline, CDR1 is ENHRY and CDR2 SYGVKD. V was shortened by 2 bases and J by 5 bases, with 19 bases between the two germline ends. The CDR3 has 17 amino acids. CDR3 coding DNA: TGTGCCATCAGTGAGACCCGCGGGCGGAGACGCGACAATGAGCAGTTCTTC. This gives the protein CAISETRGRRRDNEQFF.

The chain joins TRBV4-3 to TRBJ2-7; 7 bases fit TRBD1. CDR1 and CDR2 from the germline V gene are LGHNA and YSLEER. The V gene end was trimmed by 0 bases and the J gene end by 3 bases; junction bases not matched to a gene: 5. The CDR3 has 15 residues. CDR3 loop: CASSQEDRDIYEQYF. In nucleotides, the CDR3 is TGCGCCAGCAGCCAAGAAGACAGGGATATCTACGAGCAGTACTTC.

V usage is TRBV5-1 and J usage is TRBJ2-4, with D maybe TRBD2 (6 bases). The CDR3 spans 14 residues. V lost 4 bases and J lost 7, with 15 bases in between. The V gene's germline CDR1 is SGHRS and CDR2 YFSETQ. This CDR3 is CASSVTPGENIQYF. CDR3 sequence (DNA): TGCGCCAGCAGCGTGACCCCGGGGGAGAACATTCAGTACTTC.

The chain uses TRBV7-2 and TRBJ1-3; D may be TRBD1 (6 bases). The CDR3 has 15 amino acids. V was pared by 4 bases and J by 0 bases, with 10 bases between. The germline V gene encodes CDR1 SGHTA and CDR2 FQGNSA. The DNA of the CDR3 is TGTGCCAGCAGCTCCGACAGGTTCTCTGGAAACACCATATATTTT. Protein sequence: CASSSDRFSGNTIYF.

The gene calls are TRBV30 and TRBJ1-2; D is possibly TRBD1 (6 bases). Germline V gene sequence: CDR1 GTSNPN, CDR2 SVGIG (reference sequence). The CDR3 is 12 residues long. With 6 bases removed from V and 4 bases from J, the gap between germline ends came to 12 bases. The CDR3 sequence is CACSDRSYGYTF. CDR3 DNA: TGTGCCTGCTCCGACAGGTCCTATGGCTACACCTTC.

CDR3 nucleotide sequence: TGTGCCAGCAGTTACTCGAACAGGCCTATGACTGAAGCTTTCTTT. Its translation is CASSYSNRPMTEAFF. The chain carries TRBV6-5 and TRBJ1-1; TRBD1 might be the D (5 bases). The length of the CDR3 is 15 residues. Germline CDR1 MNHEY, CDR2 SVGAGI. Trimming stripped 0 bases from V and 5 bases from J, with 13 bases between.

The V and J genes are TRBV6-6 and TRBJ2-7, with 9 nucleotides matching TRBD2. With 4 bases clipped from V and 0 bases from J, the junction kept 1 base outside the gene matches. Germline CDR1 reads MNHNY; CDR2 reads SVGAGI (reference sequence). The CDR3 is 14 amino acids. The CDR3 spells CASSSREGSYEQYF. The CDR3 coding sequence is TGTGCCAGCAGTTCGCGGGAGGGCTCCTACGAGCAGTACTTC.

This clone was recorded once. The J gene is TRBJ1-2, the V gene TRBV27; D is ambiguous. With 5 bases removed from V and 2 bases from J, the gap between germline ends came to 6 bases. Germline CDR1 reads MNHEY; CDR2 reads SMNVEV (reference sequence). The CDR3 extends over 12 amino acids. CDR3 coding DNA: TGTGCCAGCAGTCTAATGAACTATGGCTACACCTTC. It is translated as CASSLMNYGYTF.

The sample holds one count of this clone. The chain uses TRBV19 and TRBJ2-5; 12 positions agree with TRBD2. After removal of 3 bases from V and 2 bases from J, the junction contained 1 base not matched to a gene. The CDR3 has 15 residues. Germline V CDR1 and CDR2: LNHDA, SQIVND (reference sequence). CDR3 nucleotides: TGTGCCAGTAGTATCGGACTAGCGGGGCAAGAGACCCAGTACTTC. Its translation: CASSIGLAGQETQYF.

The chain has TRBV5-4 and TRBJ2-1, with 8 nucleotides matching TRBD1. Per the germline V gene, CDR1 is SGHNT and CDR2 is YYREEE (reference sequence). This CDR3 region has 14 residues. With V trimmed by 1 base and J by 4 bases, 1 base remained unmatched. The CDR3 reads CASSLQGAYNEQFF. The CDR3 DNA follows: TGTGCCAGCAGCTTGCAGGGGGCGTACAATGAGCAGTTCTTC. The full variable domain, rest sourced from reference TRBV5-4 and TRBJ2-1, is ETGVTQSPTHLIKTRGQQVTLRCSSQSGHNTVSWYQQALGQGPQFIFQYYREEENGRGNFPPRFSGLQFPNYSSELNVNALELDDSALYLCASSLQGAYNEQFFGPGTRLTVL.

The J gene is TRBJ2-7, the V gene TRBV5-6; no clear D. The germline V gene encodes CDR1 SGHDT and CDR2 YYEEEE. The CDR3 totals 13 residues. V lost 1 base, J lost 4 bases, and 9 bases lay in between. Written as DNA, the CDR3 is TGTGCCAGCAGCTTGCCAGGATTTTACGAGCAGTACTTC. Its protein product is CASSLPGFYEQYF. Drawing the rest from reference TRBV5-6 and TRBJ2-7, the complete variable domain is DAGVTQSPTHLIKTRGQQVTLRCSPKSGHDTVSWYQQALGQGPQFIFQYYEEEERQRGNFPDRFSGHQFPNYSSELNVNALLLGDSALYLCASSLPGFYEQYFGPGTRLTVT.

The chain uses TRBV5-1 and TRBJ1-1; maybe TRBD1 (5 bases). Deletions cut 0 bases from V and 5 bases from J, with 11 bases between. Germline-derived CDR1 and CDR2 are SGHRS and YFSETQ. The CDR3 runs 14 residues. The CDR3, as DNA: TGCGCCAGCAGCTTGGCAGGGTTCTCTACTGAAGCTTTCTTT. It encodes CASSLAGFSTEAFF. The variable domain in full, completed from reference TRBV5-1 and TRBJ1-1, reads KAGVTQTPRYLIKTRGQQVTLSCSPISGHRSVSWYQQTPGQGLQFLFEYFSETQRNKGNFPGRFSGRQFSNSRSEMNVSTLELGDSALYLCASSLAGFSTEAFFGQGTRLTVV.

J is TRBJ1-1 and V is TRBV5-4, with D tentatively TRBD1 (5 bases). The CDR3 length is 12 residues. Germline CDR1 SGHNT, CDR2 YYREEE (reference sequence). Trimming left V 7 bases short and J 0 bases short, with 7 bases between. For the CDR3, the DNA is TGTGCCAGCTGGGGGGTGAACACTGAAGCTTTCTTT. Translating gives CASWGVNTEAFF. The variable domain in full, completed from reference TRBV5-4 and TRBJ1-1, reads ETGVTQSPTHLIKTRGQQVTLRCSSQSGHNTVSWYQQALGQGPQFIFQYYREEENGRGNFPPRFSGLQFPNYSSELNVNALELDDSALYLCASWGVNTEAFFGQGTRLTVV.

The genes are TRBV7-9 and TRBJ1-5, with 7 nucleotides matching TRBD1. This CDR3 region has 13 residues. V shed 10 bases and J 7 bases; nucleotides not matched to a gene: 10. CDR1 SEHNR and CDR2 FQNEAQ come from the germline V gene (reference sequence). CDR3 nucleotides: TGTGCCACCACAGAGGGGGCGATCCAGCCCCAGCATTTT. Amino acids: CATTEGAIQPQHF.

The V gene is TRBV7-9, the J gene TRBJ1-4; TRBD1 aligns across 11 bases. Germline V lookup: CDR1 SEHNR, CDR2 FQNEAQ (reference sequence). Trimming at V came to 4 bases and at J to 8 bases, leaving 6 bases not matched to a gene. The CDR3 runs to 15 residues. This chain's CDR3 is CASSSGTGGGEKLFF. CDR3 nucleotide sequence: TGTGCCAGCAGCTCCGGGACAGGGGGGGGCGAAAAACTGTTTTTT.

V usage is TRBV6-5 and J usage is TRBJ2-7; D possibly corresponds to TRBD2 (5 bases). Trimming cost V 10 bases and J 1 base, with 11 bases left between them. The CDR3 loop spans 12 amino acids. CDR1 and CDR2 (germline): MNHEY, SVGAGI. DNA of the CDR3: TGTGCCACCGGGGTGGGTTCCTACGAGCAGTACTTC. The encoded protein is CATGVGSYEQYF.

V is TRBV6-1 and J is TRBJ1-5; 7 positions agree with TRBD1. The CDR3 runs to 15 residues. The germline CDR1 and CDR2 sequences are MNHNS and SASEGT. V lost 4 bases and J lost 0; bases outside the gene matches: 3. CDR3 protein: CASSAGTVSNQPQHF. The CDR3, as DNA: TGTGCCAGCAGTGCCGGGACAGTTAGCAATCAGCCCCAGCATTTT.

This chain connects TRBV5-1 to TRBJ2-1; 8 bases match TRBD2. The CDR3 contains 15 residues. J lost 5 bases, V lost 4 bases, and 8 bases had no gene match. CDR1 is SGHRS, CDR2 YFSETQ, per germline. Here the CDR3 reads CASSARERGHNEQFF. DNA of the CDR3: TGCGCCAGCAGCGCCCGAGAGCGGGGGCACAATGAGCAGTTCTTC. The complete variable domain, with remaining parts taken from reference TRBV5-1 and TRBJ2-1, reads KAGVTQTPRYLIKTRGQQVTLSCSPISGHRSVSWYQQTPGQGLQFLFEYFSETQRNKGNFPGRFSGRQFSNSRSEMNVSTLELGDSALYLCASSARERGHNEQFFGPGTRLTVL.